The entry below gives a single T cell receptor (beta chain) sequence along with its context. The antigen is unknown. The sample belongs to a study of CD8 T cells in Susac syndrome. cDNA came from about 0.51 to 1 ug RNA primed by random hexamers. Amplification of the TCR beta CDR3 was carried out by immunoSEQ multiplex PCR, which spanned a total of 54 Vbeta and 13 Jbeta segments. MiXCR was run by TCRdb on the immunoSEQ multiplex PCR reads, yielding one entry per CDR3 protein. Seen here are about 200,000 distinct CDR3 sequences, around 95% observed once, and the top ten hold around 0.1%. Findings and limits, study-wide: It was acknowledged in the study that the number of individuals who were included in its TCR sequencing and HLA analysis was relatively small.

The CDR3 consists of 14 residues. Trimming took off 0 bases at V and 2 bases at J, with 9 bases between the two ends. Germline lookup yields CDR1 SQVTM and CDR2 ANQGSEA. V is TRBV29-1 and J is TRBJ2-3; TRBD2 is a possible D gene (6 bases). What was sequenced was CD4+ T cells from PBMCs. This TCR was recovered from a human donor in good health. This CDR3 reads CSVEEGTATDTQYF. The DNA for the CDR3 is TGCAGCGTTGAAGAGGGGACTGCCACAGATACGCAGTATTTT.